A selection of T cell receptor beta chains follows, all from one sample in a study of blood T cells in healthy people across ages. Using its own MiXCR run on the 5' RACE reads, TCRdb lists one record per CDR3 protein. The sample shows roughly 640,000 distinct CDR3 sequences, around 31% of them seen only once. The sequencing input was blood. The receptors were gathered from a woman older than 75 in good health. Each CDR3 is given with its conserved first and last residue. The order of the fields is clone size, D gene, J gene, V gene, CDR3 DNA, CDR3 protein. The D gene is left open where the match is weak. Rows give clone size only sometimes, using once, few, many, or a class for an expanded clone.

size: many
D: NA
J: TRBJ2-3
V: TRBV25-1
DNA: TGTGCCAGCAGTGTGGAGACAGGCACAGATACGCAGTATTTT
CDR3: CASSVETGTDTQYF

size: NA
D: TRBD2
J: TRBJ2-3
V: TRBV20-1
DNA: TGCAGTGCCCCCCCGGGACTAGGAACAGATACGCAGTATTTT
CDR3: CSAPPGLGTDTQYF

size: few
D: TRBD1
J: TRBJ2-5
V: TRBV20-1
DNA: TGCAGTGCGGTGGGGACAGGGTGGGAAGAGACCCAGTACTTC
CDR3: CSAVGTGWEETQYF

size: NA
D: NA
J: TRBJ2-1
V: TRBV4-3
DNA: TGCGCCAGCAGCCAAAAACAGGACTCCTACAATGAGCAGTTCTTC
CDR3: CASSQKQDSYNEQFF

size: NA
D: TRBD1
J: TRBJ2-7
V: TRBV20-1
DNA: TGCAGTGCTAGTCCTCGGGACAGCTACAATGAGCAGTACTTC
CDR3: CSASPRDSYNEQYF

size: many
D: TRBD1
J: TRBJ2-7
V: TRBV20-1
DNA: TGCAGTGCTAGAGCGACAGGGGTCGTTGAGTACGAGCAGTACTTC
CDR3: CSARATGVVEYEQYF

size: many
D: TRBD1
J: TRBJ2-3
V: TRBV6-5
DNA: TGTGCCAGCAGTCGGGACAGGTCCCGGGGTACGCAGTATTTT
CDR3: CASSRDRSRGTQYF

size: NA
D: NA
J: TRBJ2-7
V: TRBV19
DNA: TGTGCCAGTAGTGGCCTGAACTACGAGCAGTACTTC
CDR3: CASSGLNYEQYF

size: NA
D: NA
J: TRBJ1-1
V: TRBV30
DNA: TGTGCCCGGAGTAGCCAGACTCCTAACACCGAAGCTTTCTTT
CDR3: CARSSQTPNTEAFF

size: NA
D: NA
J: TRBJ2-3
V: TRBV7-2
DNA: TGTGCCAGCAGCGCGGAGGTGGGGGCGGATACGCAGTATTTT
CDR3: CASSAEVGADTQYF

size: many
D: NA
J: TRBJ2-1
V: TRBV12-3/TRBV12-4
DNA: TGTGCCAGCAGTTCAGGCCGAAGCTCCTACAATGAGCAGTTCTTC
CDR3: CASSSGRSSYNEQFF

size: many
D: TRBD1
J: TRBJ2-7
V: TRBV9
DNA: TGTGCCAGCAGCGCCGGACAGGGATTCGAGCAGTACTTC
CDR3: CASSAGQGFEQYF

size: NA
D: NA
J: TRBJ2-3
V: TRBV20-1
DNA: TGCAGTTCCCTCGGACGGGCGGATACGCAGTATTTT
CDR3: CSSLGRADTQYF

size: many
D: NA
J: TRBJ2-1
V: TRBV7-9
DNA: TGTGCCAGCAGCTTAGAGAGGACCAACACCTACAATGAGCAGTTCTTC
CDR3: CASSLERTNTYNEQFF

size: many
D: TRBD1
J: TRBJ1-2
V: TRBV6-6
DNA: TGTGCCAGCAGTTACTCGGACAGGGGGGAAGGCTACACCTTC
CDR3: CASSYSDRGEGYTF

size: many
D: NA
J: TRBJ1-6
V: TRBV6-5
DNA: TGTGCCAGCAATGACAGGAATAATTCACCCCTCCACTTT
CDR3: CASNDRNNSPLHF

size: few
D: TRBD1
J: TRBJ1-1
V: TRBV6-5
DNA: TGTGCCAGCAGTTACTCGAGGGACAGGGCCTACATGAACACTGAAGCTTTCTTT
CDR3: CASSYSRDRAYMNTEAFF

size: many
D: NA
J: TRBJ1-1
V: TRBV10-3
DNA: TGTGCCATCAGGGATAACAGGGTTATGAACACTGAAGCTTTCTTT
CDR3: CAIRDNRVMNTEAFF

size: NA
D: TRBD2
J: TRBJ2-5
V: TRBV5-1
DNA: TGCGCCAGCAAATTGACGGGACTAGCGGGAGGGCCGCAAGAGACCCAGTACTTC
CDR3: CASKLTGLAGGPQETQYF

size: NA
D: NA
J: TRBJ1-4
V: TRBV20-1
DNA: TGCAGTGCTAGAGCGCTACAGGGTGAGAAGGTCTATGAAAAACTGTTTTTT
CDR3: CSARALQGEKVYEKLFF

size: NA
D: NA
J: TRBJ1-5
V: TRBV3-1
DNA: TGTGCCAGCAGCCAAGATGCCGGGTCCTATGGGCCCCAGCATTTT
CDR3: CASSQDAGSYGPQHF

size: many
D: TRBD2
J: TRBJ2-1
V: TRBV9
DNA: TGTGCCAGCAGCGTAATGGCGGGGGGATCCTACAATGAGCAGTTCTTC
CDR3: CASSVMAGGSYNEQFF

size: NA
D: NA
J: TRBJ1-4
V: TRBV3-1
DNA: TGTGCCAGCAGCTCGCCCCATGAAAAACGGTTTTTT
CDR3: CASSSPHEKRFF

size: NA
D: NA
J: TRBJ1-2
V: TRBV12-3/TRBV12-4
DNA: TGTGCCTTCCAACAAGGGGGGATCGGTGGCTACACCTTC
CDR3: CAFQQGGIGGYTF

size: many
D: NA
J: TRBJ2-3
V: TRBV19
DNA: TGTGCCAGTAGTATGCCCTTTTGGGGGAGCACAGATACGCAGTATTTT
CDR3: CASSMPFWGSTDTQYF

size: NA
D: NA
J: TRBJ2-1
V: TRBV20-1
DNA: TGCAGTGCTAGGCCGGACTGGGCTAATTACAATGAGCAGTTCTTC
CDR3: CSARPDWANYNEQFF

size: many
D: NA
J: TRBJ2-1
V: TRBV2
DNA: TGTGCCAGCAGTGGCGAAAGCTCCTACAATGAGCAGTTCTTC
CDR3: CASSGESSYNEQFF

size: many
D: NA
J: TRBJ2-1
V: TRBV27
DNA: TGTGCCAGCAGTTTATCCTGGACCCTTTTTATCAATGAGCAGTTCTTC
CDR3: CASSLSWTLFINEQFF

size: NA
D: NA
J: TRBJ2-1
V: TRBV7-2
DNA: TGTGCCAGCAGCTCAAGGGACTCCCCCTACAATGAGCAGTTCTTC
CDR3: CASSSRDSPYNEQFF

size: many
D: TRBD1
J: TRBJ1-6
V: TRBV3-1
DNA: TGTGCCAGCAGCCAAAACAGGGGTTCACCCCTCCACTTT
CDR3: CASSQNRGSPLHF

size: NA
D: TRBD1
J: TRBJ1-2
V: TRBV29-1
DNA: TGCAGCGTCGCGGGACAGGGGGTGGATGGCTACACCTTC
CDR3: CSVAGQGVDGYTF

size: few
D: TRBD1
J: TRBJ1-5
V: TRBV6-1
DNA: TGTGCCAGCAGTGACCAGGGGGTCATCAATCAGCCCCAGCATTTT
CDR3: CASSDQGVINQPQHF

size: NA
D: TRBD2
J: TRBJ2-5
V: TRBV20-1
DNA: TGCAGTGCTAGAGAAACCGGGACTAGCTTAGAGACCCAGTACTTC
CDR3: CSARETGTSLETQYF

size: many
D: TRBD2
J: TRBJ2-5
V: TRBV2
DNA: TGTGCCAGCAGTGGACTAGCGGGGGGGCGGGAGACCCAGTACTTC
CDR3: CASSGLAGGRETQYF

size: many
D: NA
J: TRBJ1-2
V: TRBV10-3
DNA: TGTGCCATCAGTGACCCCGTTCGGGGTCCCTATGGCTACACCTTC
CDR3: CAISDPVRGPYGYTF

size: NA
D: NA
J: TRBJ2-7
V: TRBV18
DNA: TGTGCCAGCTCACCAGATGCGGGACCCTACGAGCAGTACTTC
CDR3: CASSPDAGPYEQYF

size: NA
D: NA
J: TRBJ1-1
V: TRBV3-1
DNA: TGTGCCAGCAGCCAAGCTGGGGCAAACCTGGGCACTGAAGCTTTCTTT
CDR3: CASSQAGANLGTEAFF

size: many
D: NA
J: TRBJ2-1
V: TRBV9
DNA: TGTGCCAGCAGCGTAGGGGTGGGGGAGCAGTTCTTC
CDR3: CASSVGVGEQFF

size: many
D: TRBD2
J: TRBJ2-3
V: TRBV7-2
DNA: TGTGCCAGCAGCCCCCAATGGCGGGGGGGCTTAGATACGCAGTATTTT
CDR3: CASSPQWRGGLDTQYF

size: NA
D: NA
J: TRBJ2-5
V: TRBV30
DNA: TGTGCCTGGAGGAAAGGACACCCGGGGGAGACCCAGTACTTC
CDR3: CAWRKGHPGETQYF

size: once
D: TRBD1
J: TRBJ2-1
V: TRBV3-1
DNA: TGTGCCAGCAGCCACACGGGACAGGGAATCCATGAGCAGTTCTTC
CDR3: CASSHTGQGIHEQFF

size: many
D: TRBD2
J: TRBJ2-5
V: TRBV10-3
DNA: TGTGCCATCAGTGAGGGGGGGGTCGGGGAGACCCAGTACTTC
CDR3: CAISEGGVGETQYF

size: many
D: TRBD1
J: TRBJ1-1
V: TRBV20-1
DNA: TGCAGTGCTAGCGCAGGACAGGGTGAAGCTTTCTTT
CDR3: CSASAGQGEAFF